This TCR beta chain appears in the sequencing data of a study of blood T cell repertoires in COVID-19. In the study overall: The origin of the acute and convalescent COVID-19 samples was the United States, Italy and Spain. Sources were T cells, B-cell-depleted T cells, or PBMCs; the material itself was cDNA or gDNA.

As handled by the study authors: Reference gene primer amplification gave nucleated cell count estimates. The table came from immunoSEQ multiplex PCR; TCRdb's copy has only in-frame clones and leaves some out. That table supplies the V and J calls and clone size; D and trimming were determined from the DNA. The table lists 300,000 to 450,000 clones, less than 85% of them singletons. Germline CDR1 SGHRS, CDR2 YFSETQ. J lost 6 bases, V lost 4 bases, and 13 bases had no gene match. The CDR3 is 17 residues long. The chain combines TRBV5-1 with TRBJ2-2; TRBD1 aligns across 9 bases. Sequencing input: peripheral blood. The clonotype was recovered from a woman aged 18-29 years with acute or convalescent COVID-19. As DNA, the CDR3 is TGCGCCAGCAGCCTGTGGGGACAGGGATATGAGGCCGGGGAGCTGTTTTTT. It codes for CASSLWGQGYEAGELFF.